Listed below are T cell receptor beta chains from one sample, sequenced in a study of blood T cell repertoires in COVID-19. Repertoires were generated with immunoSEQ multiplex PCR, while TCRdb's copy carries only in-frame clones and drops some. The sample contains roughly 79,000 clones, approximately 86% of which appear only once. Sequenced material: peripheral blood. The receptors originated from a woman in her forties or fifties with acute or convalescent COVID-19. CDR3s include the opening cysteine and the closing phenylalanine or tryptophan. Each record gives: D gene, V gene, CDR3 length, clone size, CDR3 protein. D genes are given only for firm matches. The listing skips clone size in some rows; elsewhere it reads once, few, many or a size class.

>NA|TRBV5-1|15|NA
CASRPTAFLNTEAFF
>NA|TRBV29-1|13|NA
CSARDSLRDTQYF
>NA|TRBV7-2|14|NA
CASSSGPGGTEAFF
>NA|TRBV19|11|NA
CASGAYNEQFF
>NA|TRBV6-5|15|NA
CASRADRSSGNTIYF
>NA|TRBV5-8|16|NA
CASSLAGGYSNQPQHF
>TRBD1|TRBV28|14|NA
CASSSSGQVYGYTF
>TRBD1|TRBV5-1|14|NA
CASSWDRNNSPLHF
>TRBD1|TRBV14|15|once
CASSRLTGESTEAFF
>TRBD1|TRBV7-9|15|NA
CASSPGQGVVYEQYF
>TRBD1|TRBV24-1|16|NA
CATSDPGQESASEQFF
>NA|TRBV5-4|15|NA
CASSSEALISSPLHF
>TRBD1|TRBV5-8|15|NA
CASSHLDRASYEQYF
>TRBD1|TRBV18|16|NA
CASSLTGTGSNQPQHF
>TRBD1|TRBV27|15|once
CASSLSGTGNTEAFF
>NA|TRBV14|17|NA
CASSQDFAGSIDYGYTF
>NA|TRBV5-6|13|NA
CASSFGGNQPQHF
>TRBD1|TRBV24-1|13|NA
CATSGGRDSPLHF
>NA|TRBV21-1|17|NA
CASRPGLAEPLSYEQYF
>NA|TRBV21-1|15|NA
CASSAKPIPNEKLFF
>TRBD1|TRBV5-6|16|NA
CASSWDRTNVGYGYTF
>TRBD1|TRBV9|17|NA
CASSPQDRSSGANVLTF
>NA|TRBV21-1|13|few
CASFLETGSEAFF
>TRBD2|TRBV5-1|15|once
CASSFIAGGTGELFF
>NA|TRBV12-3/TRBV12-4|13|NA
CASKRDTNSPLHF
>NA|TRBV10-3|14|NA
CAIGKRGSATEAFF
>NA|TRBV14|13|NA
CASSQNMNTEAFF
>NA|TRBV6-6|13|NA
CASSYSSTNEQYF
>TRBD1|TRBV9|13|NA
CASSPQGDTEAFF
>NA|TRBV5-7|18|NA
CASSLSLRPGPSLYEQYF
>NA|TRBV27|14|once
CASSFGRQGYGYTF
>TRBD1|TRBV27|22|NA
CASSFRQGGGPLGSSGANVLTF
>NA|TRBV14|14|once
CASSQGRGARTQYF
>NA|TRBV14|13|NA
CASSPTTNYGYTF
>NA|TRBV19|14|NA
CAGRDSSSGNTIYF
>TRBD1|TRBV30|16|NA
CAWSKVRGTGNQPQHF
>TRBD1|TRBV30|15|NA
CAWNPGQGSIYEQYF
>TRBD1|TRBV28|16|NA
CASSQGPDRENTEAFF
>NA|TRBV2|15|NA
CASSEGGRSNEKLFF
>NA|TRBV25-1|13|NA
CASSSADIGTQYF
>TRBD2|TRBV9|16|once
CARSAGGGGLSYEQYF
>TRBD2|TRBV11-2|19|NA
CASSLERLAGGPGTGELFF
>TRBD1|TRBV28|14|NA
CASEGQGSADTQYF
>NA|TRBV4-1|14|NA
CASSQPGAIYGYTF
>NA|TRBV21-1|12|NA
CARRRGGQPQHF
>NA|TRBV6-6|13|NA
CASRKEDNQPQHF
>NA|TRBV5-6|14|NA
CASSSQGFMYEQYF
>NA|TRBV7-6|15|NA
CASSLDIFYSGELFF
>NA|TRBV6-5|15|once
CASSYSLPDKYEQYF
>NA|TRBV27|16|NA
CASSFRDSATNEKLFF
>NA|TRBV19|13|NA
CASSSQGYYGYTF
>NA|TRBV5-8|16|NA
CASSPGSRAGEETQYF
>NA|TRBV13|12|NA
CASPGGDYGYTF
>TRBD1|TRBV25-1|15|NA
CASSRTGVVDTEAFF